A single sample is the source of the 25 T cell receptor beta chains below, sequenced in a study of blood T cell repertoires in COVID-19. Assay: immunoSEQ multiplex PCR; the TCRdb copy retains only in-frame clones and omits some. In the table there are 200,000 to 250,000 clones, 75% to 85% of which are singletons. Sequencing used peripheral blood. The receptors here all came from a woman older than 75 with COVID-19, enrolled during active disease.

The rearrangement links TRBV6-2 or TRBV6-3 to TRBJ2-6, with a weak D call TRBD1 (5 bases). The CDR3 is 19 amino acids. Germline CDR1 is MNHEY and CDR2 is SVGEGT. V lost 0 bases and J lost 0, with 15 bases in between. The CDR3 loop reads CASSYSYPQDLSGANVLTF. The CDR3 DNA reads TGTGCCAGCAGTTACTCGTACCCACAGGATCTCTCTGGGGCCAACGTCCTGACTTTC.

This chain links TRBV7-9 with TRBJ1-5; maybe TRBD1 (6 bases). The length of the CDR3 is 14 residues. Trimming removed 6 bases at V and 7 bases at J, with 16 bases between. Germline V gene sequence: CDR1 SEHNR, CDR2 FQNEAQ (reference sequence). The CDR3 sequence: CASSLPGGAQPQHF. In nucleotides, the CDR3 is TGTGCCAGCAGTCTCCCCGGGGGGGCACAGCCCCAGCATTTT. Full variable domain (remainder filled in from reference TRBV7-9 and TRBJ1-5): DTGVSQNPRHKITKRGQNVTFRCDPISEHNRLYWYRQTLGQGPEFLTYFQNEAQLEKSRLLSDRFSAERPKGSFSTLEIQRTEQGDSAMYLCASSLPGGAQPQHFGDGTRLSIL.

The chain employs TRBV24-1 and TRBJ2-7; 7 bases line up with TRBD1. The CDR3 is 17 residues long. The V gene end was trimmed by 4 bases and the J gene end by 0 bases; junction bases not matched to a gene: 11. Looked up from germline, CDR1 is KGHDR and CDR2 is SFDVKD. The DNA for the CDR3 is TGTGCCACCAGTGACCTGGGACAGTCCATTTACTCCTACGAGCAGTACTTC. Encoded protein: CATSDLGQSIYSYEQYF.

The V and J genes are TRBV28 and TRBJ2-5, with D maybe TRBD2 (6 bases). This CDR3 region has 14 residues. V was cut by 11 bases and J by 3 bases, with 19 bases left in between. CDR1 is MDHEN, CDR2 SYDVKM, per germline. CDR3 region: CASARGGLEETQYF. In DNA form, the CDR3 reads TGTGCCTCTGCACGTGGGGGGTTGGAAGAGACCCAGTACTTC.

The chain links TRBV19 to TRBJ1-5, with a possible D match to TRBD1 (5 bases). This CDR3 region has 14 residues. Trimming stripped 2 bases from V and 5 bases from J, with 10 bases between. CDR1 and CDR2 (germline): LNHDA, SQIVND (reference sequence). In DNA, the CDR3 is TGTGCCAGTAGTATAAGGGGAAGGGATCAGCCCCAGCATTTT. It codes for CASSIRGRDQPQHF.

The chain uses TRBV24-1 and TRBJ2-7; 8 nucleotides align to TRBD2. Germline assignment: CDR1 KGHDR and CDR2 SFDVKD. Trimming at V came to 7 bases and at J to 12 bases, leaving 7 bases not matched to a gene. The CDR3 has 11 residues. The CDR3 reads CATSAGGVSYF. CDR3 sequence (DNA): TGTGCCACCAGCGCCGGGGGGGTTTCGTACTTC.

Points on this clone: The sample holds other DNA sequences that translate to the same CDR3. The chain joins TRBV7-9 to TRBJ2-5; D uncertain. CDR3 length: 12 amino acids. Germline CDR1 reads SEHNR; CDR2 reads FQNEAQ (reference sequence). The V and J ends lost 0 bases and 4 bases respectively, with 3 bases between them. The CDR3 is CASSLARETQYF. The DNA of the CDR3 is TGTGCCAGCAGCTTAGCCCGAGAGACCCAGTACTTC.

This clone showed up just a few times. Other DNA sequences of this sample code for an identical CDR3. The chain uses TRBV18 and TRBJ1-5; D gene uncertain. Trimming shortened V by 3 bases and J by 4 bases, and 10 bases separated the two germline ends. This CDR3 comprises 14 residues. Germline values: CDR1 KGHSH, CDR2 LQKENI. CDR3 coding DNA: TGTGCCAGCTCACCCCCGGGAGGGAATCAGCCCCAGCATTTT. Translation gives CASSPPGGNQPQHF.

The chain carries TRBV2 and TRBJ2-7, with TRBD1 as a possible D gene (5 bases). Germline V gene lookup returns CDR1 SNHLY and CDR2 FYNNEI. The V gene lost 5 bases and the J gene lost 3 bases, with 14 bases spanning the gap. CDR3 length: 14 residues. The CDR3 is CASSLLQDIYEQYF. The DNA of the CDR3 is TGTGCCAGCAGTCTACTACAGGACATCTACGAGCAGTACTTC.

This sequence joins TRBV7-9 and TRBJ2-5; TRBD2 agrees at 7 bases. This CDR3 is built from 16 residues. CDR1 and CDR2 (germline): SEHNR, FQNEAQ (reference sequence). V was pared by 4 bases and J by 2 bases, with 10 bases of the junction left unmatched. The CDR3 sequence: CASSSGAGVRQETQYF. The CDR3 DNA reads as TGTGCCAGCAGCTCCGGCGCGGGGGTGAGACAAGAGACCCAGTACTTC.

V usage is TRBV5-1 and J usage is TRBJ2-7, with TRBD2 identical over 8 bases. The CDR3 length is 15 residues. Looked up from germline, CDR1 is SGHRS and CDR2 is YFSETQ. The V gene end was trimmed by 0 bases and the J gene end by 3 bases; junction bases not matched to a gene: 5. The CDR3 here is CASSLGSGSVYEQYF. DNA of the CDR3: TGCGCCAGCAGCTTGGGAAGCGGGAGTGTCTACGAGCAGTACTTC.

The chain uses TRBV19 and TRBJ1-1; TRBD1 is a possible D gene (5 bases). The CDR3 extends over 14 amino acids. Germline V gene lookup returns CDR1 LNHDA and CDR2 SQIVND (reference sequence). V was pared by 1 base and J by 5 bases, with 11 bases between. The CDR3 nucleotides are TGTGCCAGTAGTATAGCGGCGGGGGGGACTGAAGCTTTCTTT. Amino acid sequence: CASSIAAGGTEAFF.

The CDR3 protein is CAGTGGRANYGYTF. The DNA for the CDR3 is TGTGCCGGAACAGGGGGGAGAGCTAACTATGGCTACACCTTC. The rearrangement uses TRBV30 and TRBJ1-2, with 8 positions matching TRBD1. Per the germline V gene, CDR1 is GTSNPN and CDR2 is SVGIG (reference sequence). V trimming: 8 bases; J trimming: 0 bases; junction bases outside the gene matches: 8. The CDR3 is made up of 14 amino acids.

In this sample, this clone turned up many times. This chain links TRBV7-8 with TRBJ2-7, with TRBD2 matching 7 bases. The CDR3 runs to 17 residues. J was trimmed by 2 bases and V by 1 base; bases with no gene match: 11. Per the germline V gene, CDR1 is SGHVS and CDR2 is FQNEAQ. The DNA of the CDR3 is TGTGCCAGCAGCTTAGTCGTAGTGGCTAGCGGTACCTACGAGCAGTACTTC. Translated: CASSLVVVASGTYEQYF.

V is TRBV5-1 and J is TRBJ2-3; D is possibly TRBD2 (7 bases). CDR1 SGHRS and CDR2 YFSETQ come from the germline V gene. The V end was cut by 0 bases, the J end by 1 base, with 12 bases between. The length of the CDR3 is 16 residues. CDR3 amino acids: CASSLGVGGRTDTQYF. Here the CDR3 DNA reads TGCGCCAGCAGCTTGGGAGTGGGGGGGCGCACAGATACGCAGTATTTT. Supplemented by reference TRBV5-1 and TRBJ2-3, the full variable domain reads KAGVTQTPRYLIKTRGQQVTLSCSPISGHRSVSWYQQTPGQGLQFLFEYFSETQRNKGNFPGRFSGRQFSNSRSEMNVSTLELGDSALYLCASSLGVGGRTDTQYFGPGTRLTVL.

The chain links TRBV9 to TRBJ2-1; 8 positions agree with TRBD2. Germline loops: CDR1 SGDLS, CDR2 YYNGEE. The CDR3 has 14 residues. Trimming took 3 bases from V and 15 from J; bases not matched to a gene: 14. As DNA, the CDR3 is TGTGCCAGCAGCGAGACCCTGAGCGGGAGTCATCTGTTCTTC. As protein: CASSETLSGSHLFF.

V gene TRBV5-1 combines with J gene TRBJ2-7, with 11 bases identical to TRBD1. The germline V gene encodes CDR1 SGHRS and CDR2 YFSETQ. CDR3 size: 15 residues. V dropped 4 bases and J dropped 5; count of bases not matched to a gene: 8. The CDR3 protein is CASSVYRDRGDEQYF. The CDR3 nucleotides are TGCGCCAGCAGCGTATACCGGGACAGGGGGGACGAGCAGTACTTC.

This clone was observed a handful of times. The chain recombines TRBV19 with TRBJ1-6; possible D gene TRBD1, 6 bases. This CDR3 is 16 amino acids long. Deletions cut 4 bases from V and 7 bases from J, with 17 bases between. Germline assignment: CDR1 LNHDA and CDR2 SQIVND (reference sequence). CDR3 amino acids: CASSSGGPGANSPLHF. The CDR3 coding sequence is TGTGCCAGTAGTAGCGGGGGGCCCGGAGCAAATTCACCCCTCCACTTT.

This clone was picked up a small number of times. This chain links TRBV7-9 with TRBJ1-1, with D possibly TRBD1 on 6 matching bases. CDR3 length equals 14 residues. With 3 bases removed from V and 1 base from J, the gap between germline ends came to 9 bases. CDR1 is SEHNR, CDR2 FQNEAQ, per germline (reference sequence). CDR3 DNA: TGTGCCAGCAGCTTGGCCAGGGGGAACACTGAAGCTTTCTTT. It yields the protein CASSLARGNTEAFF.

The chain employs TRBV5-1 and TRBJ1-3, with TRBD1 matching over 9 bases. With 0 bases clipped from V and 3 bases from J, the junction kept 4 bases outside the gene matches. The CDR3 is 16 residues long. CDR1 and CDR2 from the germline V gene are SGHRS and YFSETQ. CDR3 DNA: TGCGCCAGCAGCTTGGTCGGACAGGGGTATGGAAACACCATATATTTT. Protein: CASSLVGQGYGNTIYF. Variable domain in full (rest from reference TRBV5-1 and TRBJ1-3): KAGVTQTPRYLIKTRGQQVTLSCSPISGHRSVSWYQQTPGQGLQFLFEYFSETQRNKGNFPGRFSGRQFSNSRSEMNVSTLELGDSALYLCASSLVGQGYGNTIYFGEGSWLTVV.

This clone has more than one count but fewer than ten. The chain is built from TRBV11-2 and TRBJ1-1; 10 bases map to TRBD1. With V trimmed by 5 bases and J by 5 bases, 5 bases remained unmatched. This CDR3 has 14 amino acids. Germline values: CDR1 SGHAT, CDR2 FQNNGV. The CDR3: CASSRTGGYTEAFF. CDR3 DNA: TGTGCCAGCAGCCGGACAGGGGGGTATACTGAAGCTTTCTTT.

The chain employs TRBV18 and TRBJ1-1; D gene unclear. V lost 5 bases and J 5 bases, leaving 18 bases between the germline ends. CDR1 is KGHSH, CDR2 LQKENI, per germline. There are 15 residues in the CDR3. The CDR3, as DNA: TGTGCCAGCTCAGCCTCCGTTGGGCCTGATACTGAAGCTTTCTTT. It encodes CASSASVGPDTEAFF.

The chain employs TRBV19 and TRBJ2-7; possibly TRBD2 for D (7 bases). CDR3 length: 14 amino acids. Looked up from germline, CDR1 is LNHDA and CDR2 is SQIVND (reference sequence). V was trimmed by 7 bases and J by 0 bases, leaving 13 bases between them. The CDR3 region has the DNA TGTGCCAGTATGGGGGCGGGAGCCTCCTACGAGCAGTACTTC. Its translation is CASMGAGASYEQYF.

The chain employs TRBV5-4 and TRBJ1-2; D might be TRBD1 (5 bases). This CDR3 region has 17 residues. The germline V gene encodes CDR1 SGHNT and CDR2 YYREEE (reference sequence). V shed 3 bases and J shed 5 bases, with 23 bases lying between them. CDR3 bases: TGTGCCAGCAGCTCAGACAACCTAAGACAGAGCCGATATGGCTACACCTTC. As protein: CASSSDNLRQSRYGYTF.

In DNA form, the CDR3 reads TGCGCCAGCAGCTTGGCCTTATTGATCGGGGACGAGCAGTACTTC. Residues: CASSLALLIGDEQYF. The chain couples TRBV5-1 to TRBJ2-7, with TRBD2 as a possible D gene (5 bases). Trimming stripped 0 bases from V and 5 bases from J, with 15 bases between. In germline, CDR1 is SGHRS, CDR2 YFSETQ. This CDR3 is built from 15 residues.